The source of this T cell receptor beta chain is a study of cytomegalovirus exposure and HLA in healthy donors. Details on this clone: Its antigen is still unknown.

The donors were members of the validation cohort, which comprised roughly 120 subjects and was separate from the first cohort of roughly 700 subjects. The study's findings and limits: Altogether, 160 or so TCR beta chains were recorded as cytomegalovirus-associated.

The protocol was immunoSEQ multiplex PCR, while the TCRdb copy is restricted to in-frame clones and leaves out a portion. The table includes around 150,000 clones, around 80% detected once. The CDR3 has 13 residues. V trimming: 3 bases; J trimming: 7 bases; junction bases outside the gene matches: 6. Germline CDR1 is SNHLY and CDR2 is FYNNEI. Material: PBMCs. V and J are TRBV2 and TRBJ2-7, with 7 positions matching TRBD1. This TCR was sampled from a man aged 25 to 40 in good health and CMV-seropositive. The CDR3 reads CASSEEWDREQYF. DNA of the CDR3: TGTGCCAGCAGTGAGGAGTGGGACAGAGAGCAGTACTTC.